The 3 T cell receptor beta chains listed next were all sequenced from one sample in a study of siplizumab effects on memory and regulatory T cells. Generated by immunoSEQ multiplex PCR, the TCRdb table keeps only in-frame clones and is missing some. The sample shows fewer than 100,000 clones, around 94% of them seen only once. The sample taken for sequencing was non-Treg CD4+ T cells sorted from blood. Receptors originate from a human donor in good health.

The gene calls are TRBV28 and TRBJ1-5; 11 nucleotides match TRBD1. Losses at the gene ends were 6 bases for V and 6 bases for J; bases not matched to a gene: 7. The CDR3 is made up of 15 amino acids. From germline, CDR1 is MDHEN and CDR2 SYDVKM. The CDR3 DNA reads TGTGCCAGCAGGAAGGGGACAGGGGGTGGTCAGCCCCAGCATTTT. This codes for CASRKGTGGGQPQHF.

The CDR3 DNA follows: TGTGCCTGGAATAATAAGGGGCTGGGTTACAATGAGCAGTTCTTC. This sequence encodes CAWNNKGLGYNEQFF. The V and J genes are TRBV30 and TRBJ2-1, with a tentative D call TRBD1 (5 bases). V shed 4 bases and J shed 4 bases, with 17 bases lying between them. The CDR3 loop spans 15 amino acids. Per germline, CDR1 GTSNPN and CDR2 SVGIG (reference sequence).

This chain uses TRBV19 with TRBJ1-5, with unresolved D. Germline V gene lookup returns CDR1 LNHDA and CDR2 SQIVND (reference sequence). The V and J ends lost 0 bases and 6 bases respectively, with 3 bases between them. The CDR3 runs to 12 residues. The CDR3 here is CASSIEFQPQHF. Written as DNA, the CDR3 is TGTGCCAGTAGTATAGAGTTTCAGCCCCAGCATTTT.